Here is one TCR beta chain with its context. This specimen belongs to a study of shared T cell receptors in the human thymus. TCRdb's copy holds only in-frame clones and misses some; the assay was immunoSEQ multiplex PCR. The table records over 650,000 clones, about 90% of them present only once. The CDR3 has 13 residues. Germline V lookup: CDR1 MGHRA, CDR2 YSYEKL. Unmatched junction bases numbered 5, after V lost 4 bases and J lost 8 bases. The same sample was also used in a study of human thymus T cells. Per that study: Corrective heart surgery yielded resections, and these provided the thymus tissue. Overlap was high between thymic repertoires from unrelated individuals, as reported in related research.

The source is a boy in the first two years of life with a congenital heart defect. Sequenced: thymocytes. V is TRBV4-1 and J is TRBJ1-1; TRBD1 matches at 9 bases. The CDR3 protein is CASSLTGQGEAFF. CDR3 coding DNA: TGCGCCAGCAGCCTAACCGGACAGGGGGAAGCTTTCTTT.